A selection of T cell receptor beta chains follows, all from one sample in a study of early T cells in non-severe SARS-CoV-2 infection. TCRdb redid the calling of the 5' RACE reads with MiXCR, one entry per CDR3 protein. The table records more than 20,000 distinct CDR3 sequences, 4% to 5.5% of them present only once. The material sequenced was whole blood. The receptors were gathered from an adult who was a healthcare worker with PCR-confirmed SARS-CoV-2 infection or an uninfected control (not recorded which). Both conserved end residues are part of each CDR3. The order of the fields is V gene, J gene, CDR3 protein.

TRBV29-1	TRBJ1-1	CSVFWDTEAFF
TRBV3-1	TRBJ1-4	CASSQMARAEKLFF
TRBV24-1	TRBJ2-6	CATSDPGSGANVLTF
TRBV20-1	TRBJ1-5	CSATRTVNQPQHF
TRBV12-3/TRBV12-4	TRBJ1-3	CASSLPGGNTIYF
TRBV4-2	TRBJ1-1	CASSQEMNTEAFF
TRBV19	TRBJ2-2	CASSIKEAGELFF
TRBV10-3	TRBJ2-2	CAISGPRGRITGELFF
TRBV6-5	TRBJ2-7	CASSYSAGWAYEQYF
TRBV27	TRBJ2-3	CASSPRGLAGGFPDTQYF
TRBV9	TRBJ2-7	CASSSTGQSYEQYF
TRBV10-3	TRBJ2-3	CAISGASGYSSTDTQYF
TRBV6-4	TRBJ2-1	CASSDSASGSFNEQFF
TRBV7-6	TRBJ2-3	CASSLGGQGTDTQYF
TRBV6-5	TRBJ2-5	CASSYSGEGGRETQYF
TRBV7-2	TRBJ2-1	CASSSGVRYNEQFF
TRBV28	TRBJ2-5	CASSLSGTGATQYF
TRBV7-2	TRBJ2-1	CASSFGGNHNEQFF
TRBV7-9	TRBJ2-3	CASSVGSTDTQYF
TRBV29-1	TRBJ2-5	CSVRASAGTQYF
TRBV20-1	TRBJ2-1	CSASDGPGLAGNEQFF
TRBV7-8	TRBJ2-1	CASSLDVQGYNEQFF
TRBV14	TRBJ1-6	CASSQIHPGPLHF
TRBV7-6	TRBJ2-3	CASSLFRAATDTQYF
TRBV30	TRBJ2-5	CAWSVGETQYF
TRBV29-1	TRBJ1-1	CSVASDRGNTEAFF
TRBV20-1	TRBJ2-1	CSARASGARTGGPYEQFF
TRBV20-1	TRBJ2-1	CSASDSGIVYEQFF
TRBV5-4	TRBJ1-1	CASSLALGRSSEAFF
TRBV5-8	TRBJ2-5	CASSLEELAASETQYF
TRBV5-1	TRBJ2-3	CASSLDSGRVDTQYF
TRBV20-1	TRBJ2-7	CSARDSYEQYF
TRBV18	TRBJ2-3	CASSPRTRTDTQYF
TRBV6-2/TRBV6-3	TRBJ2-1	CASSTGTGVWEQFF
TRBV27	TRBJ1-1	CASSPLPNTEAFF
TRBV10-2	TRBJ2-7	CASSGGEGLLVEQYF
TRBV20-1	TRBJ2-5	CSARKTGGMETQYF
TRBV29-1	TRBJ2-1	CSVEEGGYNEQFF
TRBV6-2/TRBV6-3	TRBJ2-1	CASSSADRAYNEQFF
TRBV7-9	TRBJ2-7	CASSEISYEQYF
TRBV20-1	TRBJ2-1	CSASLRLAVINEQFF
TRBV12-3/TRBV12-4	TRBJ1-1	CASASRTEAFF
TRBV5-4	TRBJ2-7	CASSSQRESNEQYF
TRBV7-2	TRBJ2-1	CASSHRPPGDNEQFF
TRBV2	TRBJ2-7	CASISPGGVIDEQYF
TRBV10-3	TRBJ1-5	CAIRDPGKWPQHF
TRBV28	TRBJ2-5	CASSLFQGTQQGETQYF
TRBV29-1	TRBJ2-5	CSVEVGQGKTQYF
TRBV10-2	TRBJ2-7	CASSVMTTAYEQYF
TRBV20-1	TRBJ2-1	CSAKAGTSGSRYEQFF
TRBV2	TRBJ2-1	CASSEEAGDNEQFF
TRBV20-1	TRBJ1-2	CSAVAGRYGYTF
TRBV12-5	TRBJ2-1	CASGLAPINEQFF
TRBV12-3/TRBV12-4	TRBJ2-1	CASRITSGTPSEQFF